The 25 T cell receptor beta chains below were found in one sample sequenced in a study of OX40 agonist ivuxolimab in advanced cancers. Method: immunoSEQ multiplex PCR; TCRdb's copy keeps in-frame clones and lacks some. Of about 62,000 clones in the sample, roughly 92% are singletons; the top ten hold around 15%. This specimen consisted of CD4+ or CD8+ T cells sorted from blood, obtained in a trial of the OX40 agonist ivuxolimab. The receptors were sampled from an adult with an advanced solid tumor such as melanoma, head and neck, liver or kidney cancer.

The gene calls are TRBV7-3 and TRBJ2-1, with D unclear. Trimming took 5 bases from V and 6 from J, leaving 11 bases between them. Germline V gene lookup returns CDR1 SGHTA and CDR2 FQGTGA. This CDR3 region has 13 residues. Here the CDR3 reads CASSPDSSNEQFF. As DNA, the CDR3 is TGTGCCAGCAGCCCCGACTCGTCCAATGAGCAGTTCTTC.

The chain combines TRBV11-2 with TRBJ2-2, with 9 bases matching TRBD2. There are 16 residues in the CDR3. Germline assignment: CDR1 SGHAT and CDR2 FQNNGV. V lost 1 base to trimming and J lost 0 bases; unmatched junction nucleotides: 0. For the CDR3, the DNA is TGTGCCAGCAGCTTAGGGACTAGCGCGAACACCGGGGAGCTGTTTTTT. It translates to CASSLGTSANTGELFF.

This chain connects TRBV25-1 to TRBJ2-7, with D unclear. The CDR3 totals 11 residues. V lost 4 bases, J lost 3 bases, and 4 bases lay in between. CDR1 and CDR2 (germline): MGHDK, SYGVNS. CDR3 loop: CASSGYYEQYF. The CDR3 DNA sequence: TGTGCCAGCAGTGGGTACTACGAGCAGTACTTC.

This chain joins TRBV6-1 and TRBJ2-7, with 10 bases matching TRBD2. The CDR3 has 16 residues. The V segment lost 2 bases and the J segment 4 bases; nucleotides outside the gene matches: 8. The germline V gene has CDR1 MNHNS and CDR2 SASEGT. The CDR3 DNA follows: TGTGCCAGCAGTGAAAGCGGAGCGGGAGGGCTTTACGAGCAGTACTTC. Its translation: CASSESGAGGLYEQYF.

The V and J genes are TRBV10-3 and TRBJ2-7; D is undetermined. V lost 4 bases, J lost 1 base, and 14 bases lay in between. CDR3 length: 15 amino acids. CDR1 is ENHRY, CDR2 SYGVKD, per germline. Here the CDR3 DNA reads TGTGCCATCAGTGGATCGTGGACCGAGTCCTACGAGCAGTACTTC. This sequence encodes CAISGSWTESYEQYF.

The chain couples TRBV7-9 to TRBJ1-5, with 10 bases fitting TRBD1. Germline CDR1 is SEHNR and CDR2 is FQNEAQ (reference sequence). The V gene end was trimmed by 5 bases and the J gene end by 5 bases; junction bases not matched to a gene: 6. This CDR3 spans 15 amino acids. The CDR3 sequence: CASSAGQGMYQPQHF. CDR3 nucleotide sequence: TGTGCCAGCAGCGCGGGACAGGGGATGTATCAGCCCCAGCATTTT. The variable domain in full, completed from reference TRBV7-9 and TRBJ1-5, reads DTGVSQNPRHKITKRGQNVTFRCDPISEHNRLYWYRQTLGQGPEFLTYFQNEAQLEKSRLLSDRFSAERPKGSFSTLEIQRTEQGDSAMYLCASSAGQGMYQPQHFGDGTRLSIL.

This clone was counted a single time. The genes are TRBV7-6 and TRBJ2-3; TRBD1 aligns across 8 bases. V gave up 3 bases and J gave up 0 bases; unmatched junction bases: 14. The CDR3 is 19 amino acids. Per the germline V gene, CDR1 is SGHVS and CDR2 is FNYEAQ. The CDR3: CASSLVAGGLSSSTDTQYF. CDR3 in DNA: TGTGCCAGCAGCTTGGTGGCAGGGGGCTTATCGTCGAGCACAGATACGCAGTATTTT.

The chain uses TRBV5-4 and TRBJ2-1, with 14 bases that match TRBD2. Per germline, CDR1 SGHNT and CDR2 YYREEE (reference sequence). This CDR3 contains 15 residues. Losses at the gene ends were 3 bases for V and 7 bases for J; bases not matched to a gene: 3. Here the CDR3 DNA reads TGTGCCAGCAGCTCGGGACTAGCGGGAGCAAATGAGCAGTTCTTC. The encoded protein is CASSSGLAGANEQFF.

The V call is TRBV10-3, the J call TRBJ2-7, with D perhaps TRBD2 (6 bases). Deletions cut 6 bases from V and 2 bases from J, with 14 bases between. The V gene's germline CDR1 is ENHRY and CDR2 SYGVKD. The CDR3 contains 14 residues. The DNA for the CDR3 is TGTGCCATCAGGCCGGGGGACCTGGCCTACGAGCAGTACTTC. It codes for CAIRPGDLAYEQYF.

The chain is built from TRBV6-4 and TRBJ2-1; 7 nucleotides line up with TRBD1. The V gene end was trimmed by 7 bases and the J gene end by 10 bases; junction bases not matched to a gene: 7. The germline V gene encodes CDR1 MRHNA and CDR2 SNTAGT. The CDR3 has 12 residues. CDR3 region: CASIKQGSEQFF. CDR3 coding DNA: TGTGCCAGCATAAAACAGGGGTCGGAGCAGTTCTTC.

V is TRBV7-8 and J is TRBJ2-2; D is uncertain. From germline, CDR1 is SGHVS and CDR2 FQNEAQ. V was trimmed by 2 bases and J by 2 bases, leaving 9 bases between them. This CDR3 has 15 amino acids. The CDR3: CASSLMNSNTGELFF. CDR3 bases: TGTGCCAGCAGCTTAATGAATTCAAACACCGGGGAGCTGTTTTTT.

This chain links TRBV2 with TRBJ2-1; D is unresolved. There are 13 residues in the CDR3. V shed 1 base and J shed 6 bases, with 7 bases lying between them. Germline CDR1 and CDR2: SNHLY and FYNNEI. The CDR3 region is CASSEGPPNEQFF. The CDR3 DNA is TGTGCCAGCAGTGAAGGCCCACCCAATGAGCAGTTCTTC.

The rearrangement joins TRBV19 to TRBJ2-7; 10 nucleotides agree with TRBD1. The trim removed 6 bases at V and 2 bases at J, leaving 4 bases unmatched. This CDR3 has 14 residues. Germline V gene sequence: CDR1 LNHDA, CDR2 SQIVND (reference sequence). The CDR3 sequence is CASSTGTGAYEQYF. The CDR3 nucleotides are TGTGCCAGTAGCACCGGGACAGGGGCCTACGAGCAGTACTTC.

The CDR3 DNA follows: TGTGCCAGCAGTTCCCTCGGAGGCCGAAATGAAAAACTGTTTTTT. It specifies CASSSLGGRNEKLFF. V usage is TRBV27 and J usage is TRBJ1-4; D ambiguous. The CDR3 covers 15 residues. In germline, CDR1 is MNHEY, CDR2 SMNVEV (reference sequence). V shed 4 bases and J shed 5 bases, with 14 bases lying between them.

This sequence joins TRBV5-1 and TRBJ1-1; unclear D gene. Germline CDR1 reads SGHRS; CDR2 reads YFSETQ. The CDR3 covers 19 residues. The germline V and J ends were trimmed by 2 bases and 1 base, with 24 bases remaining between them. In nucleotides, the CDR3 is TGCGCCAGCAGCTTCAGCCCCCTGCGGGGATACGGTCGGAACACTGAAGCTTTCTTT. Its protein product is CASSFSPLRGYGRNTEAFF.

The chain links TRBV5-1 to TRBJ1-2, with D hard to call. V lost 4 bases and J lost 0, with 19 bases in between. CDR3 size: 17 residues. From germline, CDR1 is SGHRS and CDR2 YFSETQ. CDR3 loop: CASSEGRQQDTNYGYTF. The CDR3 DNA follows: TGCGCCAGCAGCGAAGGACGGCAGCAAGATACTAACTATGGCTACACCTTC.

CDR3 residues: CASSVNPTGTEAFF. The CDR3 bases are TGTGCCAGCAGTGTAAATCCTACGGGCACTGAAGCTTTCTTT. The chain employs TRBV2 and TRBJ1-1, with D unclear. CDR1 SNHLY and CDR2 FYNNEI come from the germline V gene. The CDR3 loop spans 14 amino acids. The ends were cut back, 4 bases at V and 4 bases at J, with 13 bases in the middle.

The V call is TRBV11-2, the J call TRBJ2-7; TRBD2 aligns across 11 bases. V dropped 3 bases and J dropped 7; count of bases not matched to a gene: 5. This CDR3 region has 14 residues. Germline CDR1 SGHAT, CDR2 FQNNGV. The DNA for the CDR3 is TGTGCCAGCAGCTTGGTAGCGGGAGGGTGGGAGCAGTACTTC. Translating it yields CASSLVAGGWEQYF.

This clone appeared once. The chain uses TRBV9 and TRBJ1-3; the match to TRBD1 covers 7 bases. This CDR3 spans 15 amino acids. The germline V gene has CDR1 SGDLS and CDR2 YYNGEE. V gave up 0 bases and J gave up 3 bases; unmatched junction bases: 3. The CDR3: CASSVDRGGGNTIYF. The CDR3 nucleotides are TGTGCCAGCAGCGTAGACAGGGGAGGTGGAAACACCATATATTTT.

This chain connects TRBV7-3 to TRBJ2-1, with D tentatively TRBD1 (5 bases). The length of the CDR3 is 16 residues. The V and J ends lost 1 base and 3 bases respectively, with 13 bases between them. Germline loops: CDR1 SGHTA, CDR2 FQGTGA. This chain's CDR3 is CASSLRGGEFYNEQFF. The CDR3 bases are TGTGCCAGCAGCTTAAGGGGCGGAGAGTTCTACAATGAGCAGTTCTTC.

The gene calls are TRBV10-3 and TRBJ1-1, with 7 bases matching TRBD1. Germline V gives CDR1 ENHRY, CDR2 SYGVKD. The CDR3 is 15 residues long. V gave up 7 bases and J gave up 1 base; unmatched junction bases: 9. CDR3 sequence reads: CAITSSGTENTEAFF. For the CDR3, the DNA is TGTGCCATCACCAGCAGTGGGACAGAGAACACTGAAGCTTTCTTT.

This chain connects TRBV28 to TRBJ2-1; 11 nucleotides align to TRBD2. Losses at the gene ends were 10 bases for V and 2 bases for J; bases not matched to a gene: 4. This CDR3 has 14 amino acids. Germline V gene lookup returns CDR1 MDHEN and CDR2 SYDVKM. The CDR3 sequence: CATIAGGPYNEQFF. The DNA of the CDR3 is TGTGCCACCATAGCGGGGGGGCCCTACAATGAGCAGTTCTTC. Drawing the rest from reference TRBV28 and TRBJ2-1, the complete variable domain is DVKVTQSSRYLVKRTGEKVFLECVQDMDHENMFWYRQDPGLGLRLIYFSYDVKMKEKGDIPEGYSVSREKKERFSLILESASTNQTSMYLCATIAGGPYNEQFFGPGTRLTVL.

The rearrangement joins TRBV10-3 to TRBJ2-1; 8 bases are shared with TRBD2. The CDR3 is made up of 14 amino acids. The V and J ends lost 7 bases and 5 bases, in that order; junction bases with no gene match: 7. Germline assignment: CDR1 ENHRY and CDR2 SYGVKD. The CDR3 loop is CAITGGGLDNEQFF. In DNA, the CDR3 is TGTGCCATCACTGGGGGGGGACTAGACAATGAGCAGTTCTTC.

With respect to this clone: The DNA is omitted, as the CDR3 cannot be located on it reliably, and the CDR3 follows TCRdb's listing. The chain is built from TRBV27 and TRBJ2-7. The germline V gene has CDR1 MNHEY and CDR2 SMNVEV (reference sequence). Ends included, the CDR3 has 14 residues. The CDR3 sequence is CASSSSDGSYEQYF.

This chain links TRBV29-1 with TRBJ2-1; D is unclear. CDR3 size: 12 residues. Trimming cost V 7 bases and J 0 bases, with 7 bases left between them. The germline V gene encodes CDR1 SQVTM and CDR2 ANQGSEA. The CDR3 DNA follows: TGCAGCGCAGCAAACTCCTACAATGAGCAGTTCTTC. It yields the protein CSAANSYNEQFF.